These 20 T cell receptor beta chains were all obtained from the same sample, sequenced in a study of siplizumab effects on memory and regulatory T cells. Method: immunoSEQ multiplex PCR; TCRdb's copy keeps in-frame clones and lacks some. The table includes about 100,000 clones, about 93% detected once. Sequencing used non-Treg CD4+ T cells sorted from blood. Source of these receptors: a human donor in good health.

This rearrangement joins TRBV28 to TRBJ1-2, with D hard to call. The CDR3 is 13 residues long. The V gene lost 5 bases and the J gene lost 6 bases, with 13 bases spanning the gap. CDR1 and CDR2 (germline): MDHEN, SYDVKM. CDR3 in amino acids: CASSPLSQHGYTF. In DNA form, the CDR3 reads TGTGCCAGCAGTCCCTTATCTCAGCATGGCTACACCTTC.

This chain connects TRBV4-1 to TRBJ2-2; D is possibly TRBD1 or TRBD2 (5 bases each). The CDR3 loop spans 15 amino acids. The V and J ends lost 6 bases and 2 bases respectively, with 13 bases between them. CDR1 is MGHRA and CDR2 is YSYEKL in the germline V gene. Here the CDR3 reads CASSSGQANTGELFF. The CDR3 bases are TGCGCCAGCAGTTCGGGGCAGGCCAACACCGGGGAGCTGTTTTTT.

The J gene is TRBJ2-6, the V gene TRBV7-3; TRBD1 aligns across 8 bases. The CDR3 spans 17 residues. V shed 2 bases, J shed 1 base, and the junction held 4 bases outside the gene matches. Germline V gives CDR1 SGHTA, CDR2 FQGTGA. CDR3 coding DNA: TGTGCCAGCAGCTTACCAGGGGGCCCATCTGGGGCCAACGTCCTGACTTTC. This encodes CASSLPGGPSGANVLTF.

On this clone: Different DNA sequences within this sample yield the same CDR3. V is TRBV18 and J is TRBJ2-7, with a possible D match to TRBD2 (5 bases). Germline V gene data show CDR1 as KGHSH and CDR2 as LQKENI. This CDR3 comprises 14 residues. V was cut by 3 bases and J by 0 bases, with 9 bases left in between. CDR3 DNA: TGTGCCAGCTCACCGCTGGGGAGCTCCTACGAGCAGTACTTC. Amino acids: CASSPLGSSYEQYF.

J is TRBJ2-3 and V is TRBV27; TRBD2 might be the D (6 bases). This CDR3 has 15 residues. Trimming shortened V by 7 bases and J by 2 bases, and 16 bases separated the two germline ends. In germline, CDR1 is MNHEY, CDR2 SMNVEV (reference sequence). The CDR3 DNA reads TGTGCCAGCAAGTGGGCTAGCGCGACCACAGATACGCAGTATTTT. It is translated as CASKWASATTDTQYF.

CDR3 amino acids: CASSAGQNTEAFF. CDR3 in DNA: TGTGCCAGCTCAGCGGGCCAGAACACTGAAGCTTTCTTT. V is TRBV18 and J is TRBJ1-1; D not certain. V gave up 5 bases and J gave up 1 base, with 8 bases separating them. The germline V gene encodes CDR1 KGHSH and CDR2 LQKENI. This CDR3 is built from 13 residues. Together with reference TRBV18 and TRBJ1-1, the CDR3 gives the full variable domain: NAGVMQNPRHLVRRRGQEARLRCSPMKGHSHVYWYRQLPEEGLKFMVYLQKENIIDESGMPKERFSAEFPKEGPSILRIQQVVRGDSAAYFCASSAGQNTEAFFGQGTRLTVV.

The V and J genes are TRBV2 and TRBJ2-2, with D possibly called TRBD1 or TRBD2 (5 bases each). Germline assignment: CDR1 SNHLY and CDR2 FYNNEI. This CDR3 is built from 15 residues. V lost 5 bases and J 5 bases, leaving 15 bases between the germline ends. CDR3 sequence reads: CASSNRPGETGELFF. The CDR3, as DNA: TGTGCCAGCAGTAACAGGCCCGGGGAGACCGGGGAGCTGTTTTTT.

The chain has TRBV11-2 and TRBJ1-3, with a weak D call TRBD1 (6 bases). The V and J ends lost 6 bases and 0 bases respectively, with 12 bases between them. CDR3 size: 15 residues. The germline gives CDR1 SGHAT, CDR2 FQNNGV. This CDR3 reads CASRLGGGSGNTIYF. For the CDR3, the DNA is TGTGCCAGCAGACTAGGGGGGGGCTCTGGAAACACCATATATTTT.

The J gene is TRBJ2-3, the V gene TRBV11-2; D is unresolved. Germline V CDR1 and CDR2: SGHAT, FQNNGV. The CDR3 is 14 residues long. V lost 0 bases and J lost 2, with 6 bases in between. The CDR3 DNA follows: TGTGCCAGCAGCTTAGATCAAATCACAGATACGCAGTATTTT. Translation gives CASSLDQITDTQYF.

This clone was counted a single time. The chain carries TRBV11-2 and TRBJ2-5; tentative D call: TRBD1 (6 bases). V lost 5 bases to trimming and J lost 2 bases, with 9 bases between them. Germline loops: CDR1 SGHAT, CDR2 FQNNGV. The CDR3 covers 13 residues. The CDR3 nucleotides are TGTGCCAGCAGCCCCGGACAGCAAGAGACCCAGTACTTC. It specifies CASSPGQQETQYF.

CDR3 sequence (DNA): TGTGCCAGCAGCGTAGTGGGACAGGACCACAATGAGCAGTTCTTC. This gives the protein CASSVVGQDHNEQFF. The chain employs TRBV9 and TRBJ2-1; TRBD1 matches at 8 bases. Per germline, CDR1 SGDLS and CDR2 YYNGEE. With V trimmed by 0 bases and J by 5 bases, 4 bases remained unmatched. The CDR3 length is 15 residues.

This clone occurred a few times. CDR3 in DNA: TGTGCCAGCAGTTTAGGGACTAGCGGGCCCCCCGCGCAGTACTTC. Its protein is CASSLGTSGPPAQYF. V is TRBV28 and J is TRBJ2-7, with 12 positions matching TRBD2. V was pared by 2 bases and J by 9 bases, with 8 bases of the junction left unmatched. The CDR3 loop spans 15 amino acids. Per the germline V gene, CDR1 is MDHEN and CDR2 is SYDVKM.

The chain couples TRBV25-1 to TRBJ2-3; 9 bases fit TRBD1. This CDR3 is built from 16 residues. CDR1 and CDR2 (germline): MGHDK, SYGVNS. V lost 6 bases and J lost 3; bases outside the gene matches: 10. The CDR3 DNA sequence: TGTGCCAGCAGCCCGCAGACAGGGGGAACGACAGATACGCAGTATTTT. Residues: CASSPQTGGTTDTQYF. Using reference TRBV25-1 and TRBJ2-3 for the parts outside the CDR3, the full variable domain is EADIYQTPRYLVIGTGKKITLECSQTMGHDKMYWYQQDPGMELHLIHYSYGVNSTEKGDLSSESTVSRIRTEHFPLTLESARPSHTSQYLCASSPQTGGTTDTQYFGPGTRLTVL.

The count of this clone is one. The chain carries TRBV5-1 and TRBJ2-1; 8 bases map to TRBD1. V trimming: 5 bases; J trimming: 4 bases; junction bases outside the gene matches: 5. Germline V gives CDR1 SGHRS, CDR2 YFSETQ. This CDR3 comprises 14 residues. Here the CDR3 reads CASSHGQGYNEQFF. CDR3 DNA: TGCGCCAGCAGTCACGGACAGGGTTACAATGAGCAGTTCTTC.

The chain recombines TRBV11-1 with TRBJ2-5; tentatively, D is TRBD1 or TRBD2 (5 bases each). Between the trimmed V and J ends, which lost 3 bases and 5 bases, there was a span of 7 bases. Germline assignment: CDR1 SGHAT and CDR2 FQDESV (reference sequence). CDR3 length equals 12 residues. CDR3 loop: CASSFGAETQYF. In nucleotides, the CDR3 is TGTGCCAGCAGCTTCGGGGCCGAGACCCAGTACTTC.

The CDR3 is CASSSAGTTSGANVLTF. The DNA for the CDR3 is TGTGCCAGCAGCTCCGCCGGGACAACCTCTGGGGCCAACGTCCTGACTTTC. The V gene is TRBV7-3, the J gene TRBJ2-6; maybe TRBD1 (6 bases). Trimming removed 4 bases from V and 0 bases from J, with 13 bases in between. CDR1 and CDR2 (germline): SGHTA, FQGTGA. The CDR3 has 17 residues.

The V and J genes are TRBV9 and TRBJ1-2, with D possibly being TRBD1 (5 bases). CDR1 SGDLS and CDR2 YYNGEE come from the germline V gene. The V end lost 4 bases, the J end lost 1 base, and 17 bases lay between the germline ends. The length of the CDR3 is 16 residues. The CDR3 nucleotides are TGTGCCAGCAGCAACCCTAACACAGGAGTTAACTATGGCTACACCTTC. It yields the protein CASSNPNTGVNYGYTF.

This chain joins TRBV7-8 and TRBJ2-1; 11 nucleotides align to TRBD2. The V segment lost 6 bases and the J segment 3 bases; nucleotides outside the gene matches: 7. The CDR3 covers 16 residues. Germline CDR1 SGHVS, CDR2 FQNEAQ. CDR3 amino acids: CASRRKLAGDYNEQFF. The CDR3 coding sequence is TGTGCCAGCAGGAGAAAACTAGCGGGAGACTACAATGAGCAGTTCTTC.

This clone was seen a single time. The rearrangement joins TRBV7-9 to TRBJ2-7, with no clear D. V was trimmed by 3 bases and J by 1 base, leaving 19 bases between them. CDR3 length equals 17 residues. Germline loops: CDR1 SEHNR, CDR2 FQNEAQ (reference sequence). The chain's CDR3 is CASSFPDLRGRSYEQYF. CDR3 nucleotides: TGTGCCAGCAGCTTTCCGGACCTACGTGGGCGTTCCTACGAGCAGTACTTC.

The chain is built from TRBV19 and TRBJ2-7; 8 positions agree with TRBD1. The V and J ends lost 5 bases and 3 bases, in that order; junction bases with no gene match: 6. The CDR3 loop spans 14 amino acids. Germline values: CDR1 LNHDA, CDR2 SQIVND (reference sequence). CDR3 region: CASSPGTGNYEQYF. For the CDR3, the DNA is TGTGCCAGTAGTCCCGGGACAGGTAACTACGAGCAGTACTTC.